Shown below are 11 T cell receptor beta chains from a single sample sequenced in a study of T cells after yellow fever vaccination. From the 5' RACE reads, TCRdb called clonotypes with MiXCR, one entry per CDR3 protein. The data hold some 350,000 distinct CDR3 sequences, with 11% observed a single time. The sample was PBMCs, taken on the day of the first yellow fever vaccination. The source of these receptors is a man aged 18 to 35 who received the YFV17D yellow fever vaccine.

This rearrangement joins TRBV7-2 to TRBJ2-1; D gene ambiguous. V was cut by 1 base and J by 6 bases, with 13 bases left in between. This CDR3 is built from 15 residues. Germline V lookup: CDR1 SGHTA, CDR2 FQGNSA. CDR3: CASSLGSTEANEQFF. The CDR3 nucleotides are TGTGCCAGCAGCTTAGGGTCCACCGAGGCCAATGAGCAGTTCTTC.

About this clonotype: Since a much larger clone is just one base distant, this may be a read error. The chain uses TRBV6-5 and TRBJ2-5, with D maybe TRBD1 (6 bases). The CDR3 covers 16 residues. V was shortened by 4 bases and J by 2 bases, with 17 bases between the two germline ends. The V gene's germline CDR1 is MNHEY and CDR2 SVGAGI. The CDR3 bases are TGTGCCAGCAGTTTCGACCTGACAGGTCTACAAGAGACCCAGTACTTC. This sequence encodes CASSFDLTGLQETQYF.

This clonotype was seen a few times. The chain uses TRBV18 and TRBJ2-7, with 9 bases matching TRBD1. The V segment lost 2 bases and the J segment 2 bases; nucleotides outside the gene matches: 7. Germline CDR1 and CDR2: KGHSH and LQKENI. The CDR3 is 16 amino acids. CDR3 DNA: TGTGCCAGCTCACCAACCCCCGGGACAGGGCCCTACGAGCAGTACTTC. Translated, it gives CASSPTPGTGPYEQYF.

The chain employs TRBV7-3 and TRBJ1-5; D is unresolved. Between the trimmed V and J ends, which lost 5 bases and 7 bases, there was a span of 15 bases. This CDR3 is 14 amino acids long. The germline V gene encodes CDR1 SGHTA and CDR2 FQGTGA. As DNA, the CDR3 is TGTGCCAGCAGCGAACCTGAGGGCCGACAGCCCCAGCATTTT. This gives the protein CASSEPEGRQPQHF. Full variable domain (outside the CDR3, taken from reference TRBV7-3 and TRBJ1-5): GAGVSQTPSNKVTEKGKYVELRCDPISGHTALYWYRQSLGQGPEFLIYFQGTGAADDSGLPNDRFFAVRPEGSVSTLKIQRTERGDSAVYLCASSEPEGRQPQHFGDGTRLSIL.

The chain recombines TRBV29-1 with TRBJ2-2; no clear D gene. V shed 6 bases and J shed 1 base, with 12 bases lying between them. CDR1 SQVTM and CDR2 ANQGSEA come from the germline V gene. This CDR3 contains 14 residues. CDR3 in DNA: TGCAGCGTAGCTTGGCAGTTGAACACCGGGGAGCTGTTTTTT. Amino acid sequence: CSVAWQLNTGELFF.

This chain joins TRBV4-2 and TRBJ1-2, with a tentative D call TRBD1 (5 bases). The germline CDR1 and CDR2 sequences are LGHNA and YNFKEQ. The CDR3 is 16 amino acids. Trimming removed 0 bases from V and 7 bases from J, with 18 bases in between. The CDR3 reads CASSQDHVEGSGGYTF. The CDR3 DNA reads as TGTGCCAGCAGCCAAGATCATGTGGAGGGGTCGGGTGGCTACACCTTC.

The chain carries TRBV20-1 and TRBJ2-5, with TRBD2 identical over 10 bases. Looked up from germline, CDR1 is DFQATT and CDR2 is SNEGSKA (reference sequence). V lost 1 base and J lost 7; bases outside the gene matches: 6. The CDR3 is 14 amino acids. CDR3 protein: CSARGLAGVGTQYF. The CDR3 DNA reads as TGCAGTGCTAGAGGGCTAGCGGGGGTGGGGACCCAGTACTTC.

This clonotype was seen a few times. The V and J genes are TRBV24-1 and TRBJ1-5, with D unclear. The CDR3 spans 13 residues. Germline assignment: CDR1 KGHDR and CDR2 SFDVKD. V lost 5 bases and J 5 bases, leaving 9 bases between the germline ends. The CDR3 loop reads CATSGQAHQPQHF. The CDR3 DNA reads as TGTGCCACCAGTGGCCAAGCCCATCAGCCCCAGCATTTT.

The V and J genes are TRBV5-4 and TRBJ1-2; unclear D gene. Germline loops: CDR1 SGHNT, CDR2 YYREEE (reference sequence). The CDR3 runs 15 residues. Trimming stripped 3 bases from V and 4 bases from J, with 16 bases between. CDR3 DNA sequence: TGTGCCAGCAGCTCGGGCTTTTTGATCCCCTATGGCTACACCTTC. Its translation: CASSSGFLIPYGYTF.

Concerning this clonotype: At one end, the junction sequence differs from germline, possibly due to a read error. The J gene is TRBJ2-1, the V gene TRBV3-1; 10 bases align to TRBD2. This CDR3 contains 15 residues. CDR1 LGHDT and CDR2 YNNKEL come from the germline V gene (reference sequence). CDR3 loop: CASCQTRLAGMEQFF. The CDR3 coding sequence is TGTGCCAGCTGCCAAACTCGACTAGCGGGTATGGAGCAGTTCTTC.

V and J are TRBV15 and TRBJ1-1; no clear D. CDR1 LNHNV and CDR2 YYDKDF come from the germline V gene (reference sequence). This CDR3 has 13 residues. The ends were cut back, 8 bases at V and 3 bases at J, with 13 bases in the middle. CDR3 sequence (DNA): TGTGCCACCGGACTTCGGGCTTACACTGAAGCTTTCTTT. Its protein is CATGLRAYTEAFF.